This TCR beta chain was captured by sequencing in a study of OX40 agonist ivuxolimab in advanced cancers. Profiling relied on immunoSEQ multiplex PCR, and the TCRdb table lists in-frame clones only, not all of them. The repertoire consists of tens of thousands of clones, with roughly 89% occurring once and the leading ten covering around 0.78%. The sequence came from an adult with an advanced solid tumor such as melanoma, head and neck, liver or kidney cancer. The sequencing here drew on CD4+ or CD8+ T cells sorted from blood, taken in a trial of the OX40 agonist ivuxolimab.

The CDR3 sequence: CASSQSATGALSYGYTF. CDR3 bases: TGTGCCAGCAGCCAGTCAGCCACAGGGGCCTTGAGCTATGGCTACACCTTC. The rearrangement joins TRBV4-2 to TRBJ1-2, with 7 nucleotides matching TRBD1. The CDR3 runs to 17 residues. CDR1 LGHNA and CDR2 YNFKEQ come from the germline V gene. V shed 3 bases and J 4 bases; nucleotides not matched to a gene: 14.